Sequencing of this TCR beta chain was carried out in a study of shared clonotypes between healthy human individuals. Trimming cost V 10 bases and J 7 bases; bases outside gene matches: 9. CDR3 length equals 13 residues. Germline V gene lookup returns CDR1 MNHNS and CDR2 SASEGT. Details on this clone: Its specificity is not known.

Sequencing was performed with immunoSEQ multiplex PCR; in TCRdb, only in-frame clones are kept and a portion is missing. The sample holds more than 400,000 clones, around 73% seen once. Broader study findings: Few donors restricted represented genetic and exposure-history diversity.

HIV-negative, healthy adults without recent acute infections or vaccinations were the donors. The sequence was obtained from a woman between 35 and 50 years old in good health. Some clones in this sample may be carry-over from other donors' samples. Sample: PBMCs. The rearrangement links TRBV6-1 to TRBJ2-7, with 11 bases that match TRBD1. In DNA form, the CDR3 reads TGTGCCACGGCTGGGACAGGGGGAAGGGAGCAGTACTTC. Protein sequence: CATAGTGGREQYF.